This TCR beta chain was recorded in a study of OX40 agonist ivuxolimab in advanced cancers. Study information: A diagnosis of hepatocellular carcinoma, melanoma, renal cell or head and neck cancer was present in dose-escalation patients.

Broader study findings: Expanded clones tended on average to be more numerous among CD8+ T cells than CD4+.

V dropped 5 bases and J dropped 3 bases, with 14 bases sitting between them. This CDR3 has 15 residues. Germline V CDR1 and CDR2: LNHNV, YYDKDF (reference sequence). In its sample, this clone was seen a few times. Its antigen is unknown. The data were produced by immunoSEQ multiplex PCR, yet TCRdb's version contains in-frame clones alone and is incomplete. Of about 53,000 clones in the sample, approximately 91% are singletons; the top ten hold 1.5%. This specimen consisted of CD4+ or CD8+ T cells sorted from blood, obtained in a trial of the OX40 agonist ivuxolimab. The clonotype was recovered from an adult with an advanced solid tumor such as melanoma, head and neck, liver or kidney cancer. This chain uses TRBV15 with TRBJ1-5; no reliable D call. CDR3 sequence reads: CATSPGGNNNQPQHF. The CDR3 DNA sequence: TGTGCCACCAGCCCAGGAGGGAATAACAATCAGCCCCAGCATTTT.